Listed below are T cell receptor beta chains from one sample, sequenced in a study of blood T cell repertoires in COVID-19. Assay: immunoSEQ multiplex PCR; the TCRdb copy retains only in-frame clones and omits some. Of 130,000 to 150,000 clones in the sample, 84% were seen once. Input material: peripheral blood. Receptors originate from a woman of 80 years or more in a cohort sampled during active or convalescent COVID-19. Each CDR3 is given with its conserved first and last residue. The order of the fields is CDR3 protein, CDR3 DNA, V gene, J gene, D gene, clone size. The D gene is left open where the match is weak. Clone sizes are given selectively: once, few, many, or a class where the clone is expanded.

CDR3aa: CAWSWVRGNSPLHF
CDR3nt: TGTGCCTGGAGTTGGGTCAGGGGTAATTCACCCCTCCACTTT
v_gene: TRBV30
j_gene: TRBJ1-6
d_gene: NA
abundance: NA

CDR3aa: CASSGGVYGELFF
CDR3nt: TGTGCCAGCAGCGGGGGGGTTTACGGGGAGCTGTTTTTT
v_gene: TRBV21-1
j_gene: TRBJ2-2
d_gene: NA
abundance: NA

CDR3aa: CASSLLQGGTEAFF
CDR3nt: TGCGCCAGCAGCTTGCTACAGGGAGGGACTGAAGCTTTCTTT
v_gene: TRBV5-1
j_gene: TRBJ1-1
d_gene: NA
abundance: NA

CDR3aa: CASKRQVGGGYTF
CDR3nt: TGTGCCAGCAAGAGACAGGTTGGGGGAGGCTACACCTTC
v_gene: TRBV14
j_gene: TRBJ1-2
d_gene: NA
abundance: NA

CDR3aa: CASSLLAGEETQYF
CDR3nt: TGTGCCAGCAGCTTACTAGCGGGGGAAGAGACCCAGTACTTC
v_gene: TRBV5-8
j_gene: TRBJ2-5
d_gene: TRBD2
abundance: NA

CDR3aa: CASSYSTPGTGELFF
CDR3nt: TGTGCCAGCAGTTACTCTACCCCGGGGACCGGGGAGCTGTTTTTT
v_gene: TRBV6-5
j_gene: TRBJ2-2
d_gene: NA
abundance: NA

CDR3aa: CASSRASAGGSNEQFF
CDR3nt: TGTGCCAGCAGCAGGGCCTCAGCGGGGGGGAGCAATGAGCAGTTCTTC
v_gene: TRBV7-8
j_gene: TRBJ2-1
d_gene: TRBD2
abundance: NA

CDR3aa: CASGLEQGADTEAFF
CDR3nt: TGTGCTAGTGGTTTGGAACAGGGGGCGGACACTGAAGCTTTCTTT
v_gene: TRBV12-5
j_gene: TRBJ1-1
d_gene: TRBD1
abundance: NA

CDR3aa: CASSSGGGQETQYF
CDR3nt: TGTGCCAGCAGCTCGGGAGGGGGCCAAGAGACCCAGTACTTC
v_gene: TRBV2
j_gene: TRBJ2-5
d_gene: TRBD2
abundance: NA

CDR3aa: CASSVDEFPSTDTQYF
CDR3nt: TGTGCCAGCAGCGTAGACGAGTTTCCTAGCACAGATACGCAGTATTTT
v_gene: TRBV9
j_gene: TRBJ2-3
d_gene: NA
abundance: once

CDR3aa: CASSISLAAQETQYF
CDR3nt: TGTGCCAGTAGTATCTCCCTAGCGGCCCAAGAGACCCAGTACTTC
v_gene: TRBV19
j_gene: TRBJ2-5
d_gene: TRBD2
abundance: NA

CDR3aa: CASSSSGRTTDTQYF
CDR3nt: TGCGCCAGCAGCTCTAGCGGGCGCACAACAGATACGCAGTATTTT
v_gene: TRBV5-1
j_gene: TRBJ2-3
d_gene: TRBD2
abundance: few

CDR3aa: CASGEVGVSMRSNQPQHF
CDR3nt: TGTGCCAGCGGGGAGGTAGGGGTTTCGATGAGGAGCAATCAGCCCCAGCATTTT
v_gene: TRBV2
j_gene: TRBJ1-5
d_gene: NA
abundance: NA

CDR3aa: CATSPEGRGGRTEAFF
CDR3nt: TGTGCCACCAGCCCCGAGGGCCGAGGGGGCCGAACTGAAGCTTTCTTT
v_gene: TRBV15
j_gene: TRBJ1-1
d_gene: TRBD1
abundance: once

CDR3aa: CASSEASGMDTQYF
CDR3nt: TGTGCCAGCAGTGAAGCCTCAGGGATGGATACGCAGTATTTT
v_gene: TRBV6-1
j_gene: TRBJ2-3
d_gene: NA
abundance: NA

CDR3aa: CASSLFGGRIYEAFF
CDR3nt: TGTGCCAGCAGTTTATTTGGGGGGAGGATCTATGAAGCTTTCTTT
v_gene: TRBV28
j_gene: TRBJ1-1
d_gene: NA
abundance: NA

CDR3aa: CASSSTGLAGDKQFF
CDR3nt: TGTGCCAGCAGCTCCACCGGACTAGCGGGGGATAAGCAGTTCTTC
v_gene: TRBV7-3
j_gene: TRBJ2-1
d_gene: TRBD2
abundance: NA

CDR3aa: CASSLIGTGRTGELFF
CDR3nt: TGTGCCAGCAGCCTTATCGGGACAGGGCGCACCGGGGAGCTGTTTTTT
v_gene: TRBV7-9
j_gene: TRBJ2-2
d_gene: TRBD1
abundance: NA

CDR3aa: CASSRLSGGAPQETQYF
CDR3nt: TGTGCCAGCAGCCGCCTTAGCGGGGGGGCCCCCCAAGAGACCCAGTACTTC
v_gene: TRBV4-2
j_gene: TRBJ2-5
d_gene: TRBD2
abundance: NA

CDR3aa: CASSLVQAVVTGELFF
CDR3nt: TGTGCCAGCAGCTTAGTGCAGGCCGTTGTCACCGGGGAGCTGTTTTTT
v_gene: TRBV7-2
j_gene: TRBJ2-2
d_gene: NA
abundance: once

CDR3aa: CATNLGRTANYGYTF
CDR3nt: TGTGCCACCAACCTGGGGCGCACAGCTAACTATGGCTACACCTTC
v_gene: TRBV19
j_gene: TRBJ1-2
d_gene: NA
abundance: NA

CDR3aa: CASRGGGRETQYF
CDR3nt: TGTGCCAGCAGGGGCGGGGGCAGGGAGACCCAGTACTTC
v_gene: TRBV27
j_gene: TRBJ2-5
d_gene: NA
abundance: once

CDR3aa: CASSPGTGELPLHF
CDR3nt: TGTGCCAGCAGCCCCGGGACAGGGGAATTGCCCCTCCACTTT
v_gene: TRBV3-1/TRBV3-2
j_gene: TRBJ1-6
d_gene: TRBD1
abundance: NA

CDR3aa: CASSPPGTSHNEQFF
CDR3nt: TGCGCCAGCAGCCCCCCCGGGACTAGCCACAATGAGCAGTTCTTC
v_gene: TRBV4-1
j_gene: TRBJ2-1
d_gene: TRBD2
abundance: NA

CDR3aa: CASSLVASDNSPLHF
CDR3nt: TGTGCCAGCAGCTTAGTCGCCAGTGATAATTCACCCCTCCACTTT
v_gene: TRBV7-2
j_gene: TRBJ1-6
d_gene: NA
abundance: NA

CDR3aa: CASSPGTGLDEKLFF
CDR3nt: TGTGCCAGCTCACCGGGGACAGGGTTGGATGAAAAACTGTTTTTT
v_gene: TRBV18
j_gene: TRBJ1-4
d_gene: TRBD1
abundance: NA

CDR3aa: CASSIDSYGYTF
CDR3nt: TGTGCCAGCAGCATAGACAGCTATGGCTACACCTTC
v_gene: TRBV9
j_gene: TRBJ1-2
d_gene: NA
abundance: few

CDR3aa: CASSLVLSPLHF
CDR3nt: TGTGCCAGCAGCTTAGTCCTGTCACCCCTCCACTTT
v_gene: TRBV7-8
j_gene: TRBJ1-6
d_gene: NA
abundance: few

CDR3aa: CASSSGQGKEAFF
CDR3nt: TGTGCCAGCAGCTCAGGACAGGGGAAGGAAGCTTTCTTT
v_gene: TRBV11-3
j_gene: TRBJ1-1
d_gene: TRBD1
abundance: NA

CDR3aa: CASSYYSGQGSNEQFF
CDR3nt: TGTGCCAGCAGTTACTATTCCGGACAGGGGAGCAATGAGCAGTTCTTC
v_gene: TRBV6-2/TRBV6-3
j_gene: TRBJ2-1
d_gene: TRBD1
abundance: NA

CDR3aa: CASSLAQGSSEKLFF
CDR3nt: TGCGCCAGCAGCTTGGCCCAGGGGTCTTCTGAAAAACTGTTTTTT
v_gene: TRBV5-1
j_gene: TRBJ1-4
d_gene: NA
abundance: NA

CDR3aa: CASSLGQGFSGNTIYF
CDR3nt: TGTGCCAGCAGTCTCGGACAGGGATTCTCTGGAAACACCATATATTTT
v_gene: TRBV27
j_gene: TRBJ1-3
d_gene: TRBD1
abundance: NA

CDR3aa: CASTRRGPNTGELFF
CDR3nt: TGTGCCAGCACCCGAAGGGGCCCCAACACCGGGGAGCTGTTTTTT
v_gene: TRBV5-4
j_gene: TRBJ2-2
d_gene: NA
abundance: NA

CDR3aa: CATSQRTGVYNEQFF
CDR3nt: TGCGCCACCTCACAGAGGACAGGGGTCTACAATGAGCAGTTCTTC
v_gene: TRBV4-3
j_gene: TRBJ2-1
d_gene: TRBD1
abundance: NA

CDR3aa: CASSRGGTGMGSNQPQHF
CDR3nt: TGTGCCAGCAGCCGAGGGGGAACAGGGATGGGAAGCAATCAGCCCCAGCATTTT
v_gene: TRBV14
j_gene: TRBJ1-5
d_gene: NA
abundance: NA

CDR3aa: CASSRSGGAPGTQYF
CDR3nt: TGTGCCAGCAGCCGGAGCGGGGGGGCCCCCGGGACCCAGTACTTC
v_gene: TRBV2
j_gene: TRBJ2-5
d_gene: TRBD2
abundance: NA

CDR3aa: CATSRDRNRPSSPLHF
CDR3nt: TGTGCCACCAGCAGAGATAGGAACAGGCCGAGTTCACCCCTCCACTTT
v_gene: TRBV15
j_gene: TRBJ1-6
d_gene: NA
abundance: NA

CDR3aa: CASSVGRGHIDSPLHF
CDR3nt: TGTGCCAGCAGCGTAGGCAGGGGTCATATAGATTCACCCCTCCACTTT
v_gene: TRBV9
j_gene: TRBJ1-6
d_gene: NA
abundance: NA

CDR3aa: CASSLRVLGYTDTQYF
CDR3nt: TGTGCCAGCAGCCTGCGGGTCTTGGGGTACACAGATACGCAGTATTTT
v_gene: TRBV5-4
j_gene: TRBJ2-3
d_gene: NA
abundance: once

CDR3aa: CASSYGQGSNTGELFF
CDR3nt: TGTGCCAGCAGCTATGGACAGGGGAGCAACACCGGGGAGCTGTTTTTT
v_gene: TRBV7-4
j_gene: TRBJ2-2
d_gene: TRBD1
abundance: NA

CDR3aa: CASSPETTSFQETQYF
CDR3nt: TGCGCCAGCAGCCCTGAAACGACTAGTTTCCAAGAGACCCAGTACTTC
v_gene: TRBV5-1
j_gene: TRBJ2-5
d_gene: NA
abundance: NA